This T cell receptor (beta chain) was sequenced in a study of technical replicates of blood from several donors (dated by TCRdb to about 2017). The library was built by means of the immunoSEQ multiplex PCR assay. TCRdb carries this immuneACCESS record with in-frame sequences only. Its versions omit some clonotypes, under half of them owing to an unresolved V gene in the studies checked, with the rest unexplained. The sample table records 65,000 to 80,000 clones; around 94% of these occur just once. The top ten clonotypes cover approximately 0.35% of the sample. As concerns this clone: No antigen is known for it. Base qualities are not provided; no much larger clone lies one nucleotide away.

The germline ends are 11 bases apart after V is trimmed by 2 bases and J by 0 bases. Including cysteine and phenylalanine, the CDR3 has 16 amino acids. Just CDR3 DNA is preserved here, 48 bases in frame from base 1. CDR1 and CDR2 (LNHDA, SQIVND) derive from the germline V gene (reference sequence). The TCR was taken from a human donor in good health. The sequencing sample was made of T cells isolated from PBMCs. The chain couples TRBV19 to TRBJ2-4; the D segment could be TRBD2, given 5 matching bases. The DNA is TGTGCCAGTAGTATAATAGCGCCCCTAGCCAAAAACATTCAGTACTTC. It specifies CASSIIAPLAKNIQYF.